This T cell receptor beta chain was documented in a study of T cells after yellow fever vaccination. Study conclusions and caveats: The secondary response showed a weaker magnitude and a faster peak, day 5 versus 15.

By 5'RACE template switching, TCR cDNA was produced, with a universal primer site and UMIs added in the process. TCRdb fed the 5' RACE reads into MiXCR, producing one record per CDR3 protein. Of roughly 63,000 distinct CDR3 sequences listed, roughly 7.4% are singletons. There are many counts of this clonotype. Its antigen remains unknown. Per germline, CDR1 LGHNA and CDR2 YSLEER. The V end lost 4 bases, the J end lost 6 bases, and 18 bases lay between the germline ends. The CDR3 is made up of 15 amino acids. The sequences come from CD8+ T cells sorted from PBMCs, collected 15 days after the yellow fever booster vaccination. This clonotype originated in a young man who received the YFV17D yellow fever vaccine. The rearrangement joins TRBV4-3 to TRBJ1-2; tentatively, D is TRBD1 (5 bases). CDR3 sequence reads: CASSPSGGVLDGYTF. CDR3 sequence (DNA): TGCGCCAGCAGCCCCTCCGGGGGAGTGTTGGATGGCTACACCTTC.